The 23 T cell receptor beta chains in this list originate from one sample, sequenced in a study of T cell changes during pregnancy in multiple sclerosis. Sequencing used immunoSEQ multiplex PCR; TCRdb keeps in-frame clones, though not all of them. This table has roughly 110,000 clones, about 90% appearing once. Source: peripheral blood, taken before pregnancy. These receptors came from a female donor with multiple sclerosis, enrolled in a pregnancy study.

This clone was seen only once. The chain has TRBV6-6 and TRBJ2-3, with a tentative D call TRBD2 (5 bases). V was shortened by 8 bases and J by 4 bases, with 10 bases between the two germline ends. This CDR3 has 12 residues. From germline, CDR1 is MNHNY and CDR2 SVGAGI (reference sequence). CDR3 in DNA: TGTGCCAGCTCCGGGATCGCAGATACGCAGTATTTT. Encoded protein: CASSGIADTQYF.

CDR3 protein: CASSPRAPGQGYTEAFF. The CDR3, as DNA: TGTGCCAGCTCACCACGGGCTCCGGGACAGGGGTACACTGAAGCTTTCTTT. The chain is built from TRBV18 and TRBJ1-1; the match to TRBD1 covers 10 bases. Looked up from germline, CDR1 is KGHSH and CDR2 is LQKENI. V lost 1 base, J lost 3 bases, and 8 bases stayed unmatched. The CDR3 sequence is 17 residues long. The full variable domain, completed using reference TRBV18 and TRBJ1-1, is NAGVMQNPRHLVRRRGQEARLRCSPMKGHSHVYWYRQLPEEGLKFMVYLQKENIIDESGMPKERFSAEFPKEGPSILRIQQVVRGDSAAYFCASSPRAPGQGYTEAFFGQGTRLTVV.

The genes are TRBV28 and TRBJ1-1, with 7 bases matching TRBD1. The germline V gene has CDR1 MDHEN and CDR2 SYDVKM. The CDR3 is 13 amino acids. Trimming removed 6 bases from V and 5 bases from J; junction bases left unmatched: 6. The DNA of the CDR3 is TGTGCCAGCAGCTCAGGACAGGTGACTGAAGCTTTCTTT. This translates into CASSSGQVTEAFF.

This clone was observed once. The V and J genes are TRBV6-1 and TRBJ2-1, with 7 nucleotides matching TRBD1. The V gene's germline CDR1 is MNHNS and CDR2 SASEGT. This CDR3 contains 15 residues. The junction had 7 bases not matched to a gene; V was cut back by 2 bases and J by 6 bases. The CDR3: CASSEQRQGSNEQFF. Written as DNA, the CDR3 is TGTGCCAGCAGTGAACAGAGACAGGGAAGCAATGAGCAGTTCTTC.

The V and J genes are TRBV9 and TRBJ2-3, with 15 bases fitting TRBD2. V lost 3 bases to trimming and J lost 0 bases; unmatched junction nucleotides: 5. Germline assignment: CDR1 SGDLS and CDR2 YYNGEE. CDR3 length: 18 residues. CDR3 DNA sequence: TGTGCCAGCAGCGCCGGGACTAGCGGGAGGACTAGCACAGATACGCAGTATTTT. It yields the protein CASSAGTSGRTSTDTQYF.

The gene calls are TRBV14 and TRBJ2-5, with D hard to call. Germline CDR1 is SGHDN and CDR2 is FVKESK. The CDR3 covers 14 residues. V lost 1 base and J lost 5, with 11 bases in between. CDR3 amino acids: CASSQVPILETQYF. The CDR3 coding sequence is TGTGCCAGCAGCCAAGTCCCCATTTTGGAGACCCAGTACTTC.

The table lists this clone with a few counts. Different DNA sequences within this sample yield the same CDR3. V usage is TRBV5-1 and J usage is TRBJ2-2, with 12 bases lining up with TRBD2. After removal of 0 bases from V and 5 bases from J, the junction contained 5 bases not matched to a gene. The CDR3 length is 17 residues. Germline CDR1 reads SGHRS; CDR2 reads YFSETQ. CDR3 bases: TGCGCCAGCAGCTTGGGCCTAGCGGGAGGGCCAACCGGGGAGCTGTTTTTT. Translating it yields CASSLGLAGGPTGELFF.

The chain couples TRBV9 to TRBJ1-3; a possible D gene is TRBD1 (5 bases). The CDR3 length is 14 residues. Germline CDR1 reads SGDLS; CDR2 reads YYNGEE. V was trimmed by 3 bases and J by 2 bases, leaving 9 bases between them. In DNA, the CDR3 is TGTGCCAGCAGCGCCAGGGATGCTGGAAACACCATATATTTT. Its translation is CASSARDAGNTIYF.

In DNA form, the CDR3 reads TGTGCCAGCAGTCTGGGACTCTTAGAGACCCAGTACTTC. As protein: CASSLGLLETQYF. The V gene is TRBV27, the J gene TRBJ2-5; D is possibly TRBD2 (6 bases). The germline V and J ends were trimmed by 5 bases and 4 bases, with 11 bases remaining between them. There are 13 residues in the CDR3. Germline CDR1 and CDR2: MNHEY and SMNVEV (reference sequence).

The chain employs TRBV6-5 and TRBJ2-7, with unresolved D. The germline V and J ends were trimmed by 5 bases and 4 bases, with 9 bases remaining between them. Germline CDR1 is MNHEY and CDR2 is SVGAGI. The CDR3 runs to 12 residues. CDR3 protein: CASSVSQYEQYF. CDR3 DNA: TGTGCCAGCAGTGTTAGCCAATACGAGCAGTACTTC.

This clone was seen once. This chain links TRBV5-6 with TRBJ1-2; the match to TRBD1 covers 7 bases. There are 14 residues in the CDR3. With V trimmed by 7 bases and J by 6 bases, 12 bases remained unmatched. Germline V gene data show CDR1 as SGHDT and CDR2 as YYEEEE. The CDR3, as DNA: TGTGCCAGCGGTTGGAGGGGGCGAGGGAATGGCTACACCTTC. Encoded protein: CASGWRGRGNGYTF.

This clone was observed once. The V and J genes are TRBV13 and TRBJ1-2, with no clear D. Trimming stripped 1 base from V and 4 bases from J, with 10 bases between. The CDR3 loop spans 14 amino acids. Germline V gives CDR1 PRHDT, CDR2 FYEKMQ (reference sequence). In DNA, the CDR3 is TGTGCCAGCAGCTTAGCAGGTTCGGTCTATGGCTACACCTTC. This encodes CASSLAGSVYGYTF. Looking up the rest from reference TRBV13 and TRBJ1-2 gives the full variable domain: AAGVIQSPRHLIKEKRETATLKCYPIPRHDTVYWYQQGPGQDPQFLISFYEKMQSDKGSIPDRFSAQQFSDYHSELNMSSLELGDSALYFCASSLAGSVYGYTFGSGTRLTVV.

V usage is TRBV19 and J usage is TRBJ2-6; 10 nucleotides align to TRBD2. V lost 2 bases and J lost 0; bases outside the gene matches: 7. The germline gives CDR1 LNHDA, CDR2 SQIVND (reference sequence). CDR3 size: 19 residues. The CDR3 DNA reads as TGTGCCAGTAGTATAATTATAGCGGGAGGCTCCTCTGGGGCCAACGTCCTGACTTTC. This sequence encodes CASSIIIAGGSSGANVLTF.

This CDR3 reads CASSLVQGRNEQFF. CDR3 DNA sequence: TGCGCCAGCAGCTTAGTTCAGGGGCGGAATGAGCAGTTCTTC. The chain uses TRBV5-1 and TRBJ2-1, with D possibly matching TRBD1 (6 bases). V lost 2 bases to trimming and J lost 7 bases, with 13 bases between them. There are 14 residues in the CDR3. The V gene's germline CDR1 is SGHRS and CDR2 YFSETQ.

This clone showed up just once. The chain combines TRBV28 with TRBJ2-7, with 7 positions matching TRBD1. From germline, CDR1 is MDHEN and CDR2 SYDVKM. The V gene end was trimmed by 5 bases and the J gene end by 7 bases; junction bases not matched to a gene: 8. The CDR3 is 13 amino acids. The CDR3 reads CASSPGQVGEQYF. The CDR3, as DNA: TGTGCCAGCAGTCCCGGACAGGTGGGGGAGCAGTACTTC.

The table lists this clone with a count of one. The J gene is TRBJ2-7, the V gene TRBV29-1; D gene ambiguous. Germline assignment: CDR1 SQVTM and CDR2 ANQGSEA. V was trimmed by 4 bases and J by 0 bases, leaving 7 bases between them. The CDR3 consists of 12 residues. The CDR3 DNA sequence: TGCAGCGTTGTCGTCAGCTCCTACGAGCAGTACTTC. Encoded protein: CSVVVSSYEQYF.

This sequence joins TRBV5-5 and TRBJ1-2; 8 bases map to TRBD1. Trimming at V came to 7 bases and at J to 4 bases, leaving 9 bases not matched to a gene. The CDR3 spans 14 residues. From germline, CDR1 is SGHKS and CDR2 YYEKEE (reference sequence). The CDR3 sequence: CASGTGGGSYGYTF. CDR3 DNA: TGTGCCAGCGGGACAGGAGGCGGTTCCTATGGCTACACCTTC.

The chain combines TRBV7-9 with TRBJ2-7; 10 bases agree with TRBD1. From germline, CDR1 is SEHNR and CDR2 FQNEAQ (reference sequence). The CDR3 covers 15 residues. V dropped 0 bases and J dropped 2; count of bases not matched to a gene: 1. The CDR3 reads CASSLAGTGAYEQYF. CDR3 DNA: TGTGCCAGCAGCTTAGCCGGGACAGGGGCCTACGAGCAGTACTTC.

This clone is a singleton in its sample. The CDR3 is CASSSGVFYEQYF. DNA for the CDR3: TGTGCCAGCAGCTCGGGGGTGTTCTACGAGCAGTACTTC. This rearrangement joins TRBV27 to TRBJ2-7; a weak D match, TRBD2 (6 bases). The germline CDR1 and CDR2 sequences are MNHEY and SMNVEV (reference sequence). The ends were cut back, 6 bases at V and 3 bases at J, with 12 bases in the middle. CDR3 length equals 13 residues.

This chain joins TRBV7-2 and TRBJ2-3; 10 positions agree with TRBD2. Per the germline V gene, CDR1 is SGHTA and CDR2 is FQGNSA. The V segment lost 3 bases and the J segment 4 bases; nucleotides outside the gene matches: 7. The CDR3 covers 16 residues. The CDR3 reads CASSFPAGGVADTQYF. CDR3 DNA sequence: TGTGCCAGCAGCTTCCCAGCGGGGGGGGTGGCAGATACGCAGTATTTT.

The chain is built from TRBV11-2 and TRBJ1-1, with 8 bases that match TRBD1. The V segment lost 1 base and the J segment 1 base; nucleotides outside the gene matches: 8. The CDR3 has 17 residues. CDR1 is SGHAT, CDR2 FQNNGV, per germline. The CDR3 DNA sequence: TGTGCCAGCAGCTTAGCGTGGACAGGGCACGGGAACACTGAAGCTTTCTTT. It translates to CASSLAWTGHGNTEAFF.

This chain links TRBV10-3 with TRBJ1-1; 7 bases map to TRBD1. The CDR3 spans 14 residues. CDR1 and CDR2 (germline): ENHRY, SYGVKD. The trim removed 6 bases at V and 8 bases at J, leaving 12 bases unmatched. The DNA for the CDR3 is TGTGCCATCAGCTCCGGGACAGTCTCCGGGGAAGCTTTCTTT. It encodes CAISSGTVSGEAFF.

A single count supports this clone. The chain recombines TRBV5-1 with TRBJ1-6; D not certain. The germline V gene has CDR1 SGHRS and CDR2 YFSETQ. V was clipped by 4 bases and J by 9 bases, with 20 bases between them. The CDR3 sequence is 16 residues long. The CDR3 DNA reads as TGCGCCAGCAGCGGAACGTGGAGTTCGCCGACTTCACCCCTCCACTTT. Translation: CASSGTWSSPTSPLHF.